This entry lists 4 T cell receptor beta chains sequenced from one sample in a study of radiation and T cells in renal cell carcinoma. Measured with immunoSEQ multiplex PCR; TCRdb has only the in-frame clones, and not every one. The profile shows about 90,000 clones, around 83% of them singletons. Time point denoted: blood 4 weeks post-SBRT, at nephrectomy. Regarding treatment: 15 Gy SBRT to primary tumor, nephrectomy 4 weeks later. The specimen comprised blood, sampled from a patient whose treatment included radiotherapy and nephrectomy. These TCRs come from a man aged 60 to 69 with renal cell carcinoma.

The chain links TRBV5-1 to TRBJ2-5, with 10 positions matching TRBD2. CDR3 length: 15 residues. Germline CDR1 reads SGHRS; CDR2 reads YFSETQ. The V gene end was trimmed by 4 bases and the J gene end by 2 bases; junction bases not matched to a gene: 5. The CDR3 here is CASSHGLAEQETQYF. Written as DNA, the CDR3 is TGCGCCAGCAGCCATGGACTAGCGGAGCAAGAGACCCAGTACTTC.

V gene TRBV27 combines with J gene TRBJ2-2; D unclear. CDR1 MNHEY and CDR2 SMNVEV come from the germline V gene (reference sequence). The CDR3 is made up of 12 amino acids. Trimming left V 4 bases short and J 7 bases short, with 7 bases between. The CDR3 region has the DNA TGTGCCAGCAGTTGTTGGGGCGGGGAGCTGTTTTTT. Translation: CASSCWGGELFF.

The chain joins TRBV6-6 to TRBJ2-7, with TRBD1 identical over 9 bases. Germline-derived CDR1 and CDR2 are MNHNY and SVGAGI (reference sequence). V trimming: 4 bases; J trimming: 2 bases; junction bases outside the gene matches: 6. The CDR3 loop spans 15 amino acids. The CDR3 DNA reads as TGTGCCAGCAGTTCCGGGACAGGGTCTGCCTACGAGCAGTACTTC. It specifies CASSSGTGSAYEQYF.

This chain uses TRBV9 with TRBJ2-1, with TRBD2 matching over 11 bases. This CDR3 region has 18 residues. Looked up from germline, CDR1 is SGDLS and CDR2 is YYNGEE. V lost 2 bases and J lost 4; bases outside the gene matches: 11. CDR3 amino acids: CASSVTGTSGMSYNEQFF. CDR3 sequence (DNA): TGTGCCAGCAGCGTTACCGGGACTAGCGGTATGTCATACAATGAGCAGTTCTTC.